This TCR beta chain derives from a study of a mutant IDH1 vaccine in newly diagnosed glioma. About the study: Treated patients had a mean age of about 44 years and a roughly 62% male, around 38% female split. At week 35 came visit V12, and visit V13 followed at week 47.

Using immunoSEQ multiplex PCR, the repertoire was profiled, and TCRdb retains in-frame clones only, with some absent. The sample records about 33,000 clones, about four fifths being singletons. This sample's time point: week 35, safety follow-up. In every dose of vaccine, 300 ug of mutant IDH1 20-mer peptide was given alongside topical imiquimod. The germline V gene encodes CDR1 SEHNR and CDR2 FQNEAQ (reference sequence). V was cut by 8 bases and J by 5 bases, with 16 bases left in between. CDR3 length equals 14 residues. In the case of this clone: The antigen remains unidentified.

The chain uses TRBV7-9 and TRBJ1-5; no reliable D call. Sequencing used PBMCs, obtained from a glioma patient whose treatment included an IDH1 peptide vaccine. The TCR originated in a man in his forties with glioma. Some clones in this sample may be carry-over from other donors' samples. CDR3 bases: TGTGCCAGCGCTCTAGGGCGTGGGGATCAGCCCCAGCATTTT. Protein sequence: CASALGRGDQPQHF.